The TCR beta chain described here comes from a study of T cell repertoires in cytomegalovirus infection. Germline CDR1 reads SEHNR; CDR2 reads FQNEAQ (reference sequence). The CDR3 covers 17 residues. Trimming removed 4 bases at V and 2 bases at J, with 18 bases between. MiXCR, applied by TCRdb to the reads, yields one record per CDR3 protein. Of around 490,000 distinct CDR3 sequences listed, about a quarter are singletons. The source is a human donor in good health (CMV status not recorded). Some clones in this sample may be carry-over from other donors' samples. Specimen: PBMCs. The chain uses TRBV7-9 and TRBJ2-1; D remains ambiguous. In DNA, the CDR3 is TGTGCCAGCAGCTCCATCCAAGACACCCCGCCCTACAATGAGCAGTTCTTC. Its protein product is CASSSIQDTPPYNEQFF. Full variable domain (remainder filled in from reference TRBV7-9 and TRBJ2-1): DTGVSQNPRHKITKRGQNVTFRCDPISEHNRLYWYRQTLGQGPEFLTYFQNEAQLEKSRLLSDRFSAERPKGSFSTLEIQRTEQGDSAMYLCASSSIQDTPPYNEQFFGPGTRLTVL.